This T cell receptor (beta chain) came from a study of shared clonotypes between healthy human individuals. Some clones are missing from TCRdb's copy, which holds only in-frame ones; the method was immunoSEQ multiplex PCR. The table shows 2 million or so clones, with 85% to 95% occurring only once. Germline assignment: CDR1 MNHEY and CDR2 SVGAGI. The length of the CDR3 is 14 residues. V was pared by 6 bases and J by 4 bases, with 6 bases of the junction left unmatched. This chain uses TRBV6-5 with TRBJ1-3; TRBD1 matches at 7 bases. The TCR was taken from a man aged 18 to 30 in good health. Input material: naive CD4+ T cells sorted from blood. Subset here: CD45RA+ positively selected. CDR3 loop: CASSPDRVGNTIYF. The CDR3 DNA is TGTGCCAGCAGCCCCGACAGGGTCGGAAACACCATATATTTT.